The entry below describes one T cell receptor (beta chain). What it binds is not known. TCRdb reprocessed the 5' RACE reads via MiXCR and lists one record per CDR3 protein. Altogether more than 300,000 distinct CDR3 sequences are present, about 10% being singletons, with the ten largest covering around 3.2%. V was pared by 1 base and J by 0 bases, with 9 bases between. The germline V gene encodes CDR1 LNHNV and CDR2 YYDKDF (reference sequence). The CDR3 covers 15 residues. These data belong to a study of T cells after yellow fever vaccination. At the level of the study: Fractions of limited cellularity were prepared by means of SMART-Seq v4 Ultra Low Input.

The study's findings and limits: In FACS-sorted repertoires, abundant clonotypes from the bulk population could appear as contaminants. Boosting was followed by the reappearance of most primary-vaccination clones (roughly 95% CD4, about 90% CD8). The secondary response was weaker but peaked faster, day 5 versus 15.

This chain joins TRBV15 and TRBJ2-5, with D perhaps matching TRBD2 (5 bases). This receptor was obtained from a man aged 18 to 29 who received the YFV17D yellow fever vaccine. This material consisted of CD4+ T cells sorted from PBMCs, taken 45 days after the yellow fever booster vaccination. This CDR3 is CATSRGGLDQETQYF. The CDR3 DNA reads as TGTGCCACCAGCAGAGGAGGGCTAGACCAAGAGACCCAGTACTTC.